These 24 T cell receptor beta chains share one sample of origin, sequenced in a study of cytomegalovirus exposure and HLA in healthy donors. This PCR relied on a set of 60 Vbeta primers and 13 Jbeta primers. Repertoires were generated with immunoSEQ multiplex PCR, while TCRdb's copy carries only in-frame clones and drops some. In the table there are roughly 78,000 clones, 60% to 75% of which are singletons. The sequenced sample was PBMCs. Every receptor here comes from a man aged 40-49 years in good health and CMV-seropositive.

The CDR3 region has the DNA TGTGCCAGCAGTTTACACAGGTTTGGCGAGCAGTACTTC. Translating gives CASSLHRFGEQYF. This chain links TRBV27 with TRBJ2-7, with a possible D match to TRBD1 (5 bases). This CDR3 region has 13 residues. Per the germline V gene, CDR1 is MNHEY and CDR2 is SMNVEV (reference sequence). V dropped 2 bases and J dropped 6 bases, with 11 bases sitting between them.

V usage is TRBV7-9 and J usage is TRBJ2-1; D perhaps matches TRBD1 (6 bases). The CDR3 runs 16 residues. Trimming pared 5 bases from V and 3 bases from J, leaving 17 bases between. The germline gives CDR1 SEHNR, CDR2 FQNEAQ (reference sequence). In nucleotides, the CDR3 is TGTGCCAGCAGCCCCCCCCTGGGGGCGAACTACAATGAGCAGTTCTTC. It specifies CASSPPLGANYNEQFF.

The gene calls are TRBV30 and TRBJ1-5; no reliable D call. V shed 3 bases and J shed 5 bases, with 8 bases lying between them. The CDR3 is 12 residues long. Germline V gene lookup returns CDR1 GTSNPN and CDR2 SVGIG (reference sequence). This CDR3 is CAWSGGHQPQHF. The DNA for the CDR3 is TGTGCCTGGAGCGGCGGCCATCAGCCCCAGCATTTT.

The CDR3 loop reads CASSVVRGSGELFF. DNA of the CDR3: TGTGCCAGCAGCGTAGTTAGGGGTTCCGGGGAGCTGTTTTTT. The chain has TRBV9 and TRBJ2-2; possibly TRBD1 for D (5 bases). The CDR3 has 14 residues. V was trimmed by 0 bases and J by 6 bases, leaving 9 bases between them. Germline values: CDR1 SGDLS, CDR2 YYNGEE.

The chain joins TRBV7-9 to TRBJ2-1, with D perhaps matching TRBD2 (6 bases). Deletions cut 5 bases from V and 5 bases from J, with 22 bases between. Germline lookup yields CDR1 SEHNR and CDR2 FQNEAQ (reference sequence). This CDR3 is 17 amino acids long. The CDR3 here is CASSLGLRRGAHNEQFF. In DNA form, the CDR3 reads TGTGCCAGCAGCCTAGGTTTGAGGCGGGGCGCCCACAATGAGCAGTTCTTC.

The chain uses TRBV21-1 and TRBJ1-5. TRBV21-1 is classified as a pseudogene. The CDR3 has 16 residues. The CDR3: CASSLRTVAPNQPQHF. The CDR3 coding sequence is TGTGCCAGCAGCCTGAGGACTGTAGCTCCCAATCAGCCCCAGCATTTT.

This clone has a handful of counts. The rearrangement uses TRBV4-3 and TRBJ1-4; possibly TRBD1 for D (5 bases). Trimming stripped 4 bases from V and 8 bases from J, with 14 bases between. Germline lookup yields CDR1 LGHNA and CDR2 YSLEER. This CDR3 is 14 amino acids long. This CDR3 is CASSRRQQREKLFF. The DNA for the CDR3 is TGCGCCAGCAGCCGACGACAGCAACGGGAAAAACTGTTTTTT.

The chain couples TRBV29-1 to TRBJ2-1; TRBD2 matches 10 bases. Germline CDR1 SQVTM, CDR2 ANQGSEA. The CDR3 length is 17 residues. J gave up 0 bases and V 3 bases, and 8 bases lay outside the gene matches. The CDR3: CSVDLAGDSSSYNEQFF. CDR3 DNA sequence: TGCAGCGTTGACCTAGCGGGGGACTCTAGCTCCTACAATGAGCAGTTCTTC.

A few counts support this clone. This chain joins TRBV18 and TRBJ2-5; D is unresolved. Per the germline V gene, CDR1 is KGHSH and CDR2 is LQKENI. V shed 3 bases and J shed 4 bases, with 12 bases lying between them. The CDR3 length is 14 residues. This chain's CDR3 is CASSPSRVGETQYF. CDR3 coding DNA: TGTGCCAGCTCACCCTCCCGGGTAGGAGAGACCCAGTACTTC.

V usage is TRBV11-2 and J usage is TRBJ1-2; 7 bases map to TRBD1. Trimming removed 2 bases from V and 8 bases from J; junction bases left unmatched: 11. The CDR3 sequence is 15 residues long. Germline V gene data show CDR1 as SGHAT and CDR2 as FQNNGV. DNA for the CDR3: TGTGCCAGCAGCTTATGGTTATCAGGGGGTGGGGGCTACACCTTC. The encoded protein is CASSLWLSGGGGYTF.

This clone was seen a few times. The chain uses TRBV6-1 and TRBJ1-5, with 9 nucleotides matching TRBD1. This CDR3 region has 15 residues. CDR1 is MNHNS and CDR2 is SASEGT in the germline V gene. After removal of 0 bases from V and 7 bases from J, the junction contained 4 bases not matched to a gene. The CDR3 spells CASSEAGTGSQPQHF. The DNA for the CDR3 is TGTGCCAGCAGTGAAGCGGGGACAGGGAGCCAGCCCCAGCATTTT.

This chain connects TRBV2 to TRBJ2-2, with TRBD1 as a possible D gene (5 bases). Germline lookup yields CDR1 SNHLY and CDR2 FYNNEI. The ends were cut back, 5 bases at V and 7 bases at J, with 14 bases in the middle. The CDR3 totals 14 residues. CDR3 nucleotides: TGTGCCAGCAGTTTCCAGGGAAAAGGCGGGGAGCTGTTTTTT. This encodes CASSFQGKGGELFF.

DNA of the CDR3: TGTGCCAGCAGCCATACGACTAGCGGGGAAGAGACCCAGTACTTC. Its translation: CASSHTTSGEETQYF. The chain combines TRBV9 with TRBJ2-5; 11 nucleotides align to TRBD2. V shed 4 bases, J shed 3 bases, and the junction held 5 bases outside the gene matches. This CDR3 contains 15 residues. Germline V gene lookup returns CDR1 SGDLS and CDR2 YYNGEE.

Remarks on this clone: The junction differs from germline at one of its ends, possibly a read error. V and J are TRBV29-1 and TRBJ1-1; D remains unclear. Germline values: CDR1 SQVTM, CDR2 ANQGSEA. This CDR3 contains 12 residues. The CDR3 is CSVVETTTEAFF. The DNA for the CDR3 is TGTAGCGTTGTAGAGACGACAACTGAAGCTTTCTTT.

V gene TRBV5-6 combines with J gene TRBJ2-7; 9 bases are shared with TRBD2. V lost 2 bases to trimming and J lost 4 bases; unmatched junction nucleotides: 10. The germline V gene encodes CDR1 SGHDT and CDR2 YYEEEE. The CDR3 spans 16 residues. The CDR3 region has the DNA TGTGCCAGCAGCTTTCGGGCGGGGGGGCCTTTGTACGAGCAGTACTTC. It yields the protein CASSFRAGGPLYEQYF.

CDR3 in DNA: TGTGCCAGCAGTTACGACAGTGATACTGAAAAACTGTTTTTT. The encoded protein is CASSYDSDTEKLFF. The rearrangement joins TRBV6-5 to TRBJ1-4; possible D gene TRBD1, 5 bases. V lost 2 bases, J lost 7 bases, and 11 bases lay in between. The germline V gene encodes CDR1 MNHEY and CDR2 SVGAGI. The CDR3 has 14 residues.

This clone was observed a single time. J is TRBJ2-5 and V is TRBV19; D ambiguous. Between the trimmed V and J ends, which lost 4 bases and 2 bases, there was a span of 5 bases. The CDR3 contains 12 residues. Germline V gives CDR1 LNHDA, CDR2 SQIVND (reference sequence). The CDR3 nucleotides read TGTGCCAGTAGTACCGCGCAAGAGACCCAGTACTTC. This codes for CASSTAQETQYF.

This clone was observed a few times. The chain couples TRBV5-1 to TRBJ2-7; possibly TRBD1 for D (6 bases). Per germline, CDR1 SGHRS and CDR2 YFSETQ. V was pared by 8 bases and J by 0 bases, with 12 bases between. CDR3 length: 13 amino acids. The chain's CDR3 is CARNRDTSYEQYF. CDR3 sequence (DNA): TGCGCCAGAAACCGGGACACCTCCTACGAGCAGTACTTC.

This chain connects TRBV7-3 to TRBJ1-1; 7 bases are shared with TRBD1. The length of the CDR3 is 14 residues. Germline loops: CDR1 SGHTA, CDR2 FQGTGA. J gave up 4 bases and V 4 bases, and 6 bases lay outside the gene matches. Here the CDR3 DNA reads TGTGCCAGCAGCTCACAGGGGCGCGGCACTGAAGCTTTCTTT. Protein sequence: CASSSQGRGTEAFF. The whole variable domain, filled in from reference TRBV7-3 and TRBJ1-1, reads GAGVSQTPSNKVTEKGKYVELRCDPISGHTALYWYRQSLGQGPEFLIYFQGTGAADDSGLPNDRFFAVRPEGSVSTLKIQRTERGDSAVYLCASSSQGRGTEAFFGQGTRLTVV.

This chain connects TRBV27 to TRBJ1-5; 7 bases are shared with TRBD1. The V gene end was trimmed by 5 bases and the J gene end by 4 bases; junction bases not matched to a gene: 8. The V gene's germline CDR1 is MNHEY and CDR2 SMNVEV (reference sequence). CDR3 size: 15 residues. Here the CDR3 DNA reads TGTGCCAGCAGTGAGGTACAGGGGATTAATCAGCCCCAGCATTTT. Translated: CASSEVQGINQPQHF.

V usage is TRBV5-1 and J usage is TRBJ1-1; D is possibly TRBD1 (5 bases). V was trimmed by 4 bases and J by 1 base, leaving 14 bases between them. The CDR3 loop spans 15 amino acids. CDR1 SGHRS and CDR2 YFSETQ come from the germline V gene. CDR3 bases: TGCGCCAGCAGCACAGACCAGGGTTGGAACACTGAAGCTTTCTTT. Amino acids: CASSTDQGWNTEAFF.

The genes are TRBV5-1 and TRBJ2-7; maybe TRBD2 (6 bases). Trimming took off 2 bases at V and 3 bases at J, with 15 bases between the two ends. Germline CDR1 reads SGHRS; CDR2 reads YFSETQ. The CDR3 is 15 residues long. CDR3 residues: CASSLFGGPLYEQYF. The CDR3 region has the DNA TGCGCCAGCAGCTTATTCGGAGGGCCCCTCTACGAGCAGTACTTC.

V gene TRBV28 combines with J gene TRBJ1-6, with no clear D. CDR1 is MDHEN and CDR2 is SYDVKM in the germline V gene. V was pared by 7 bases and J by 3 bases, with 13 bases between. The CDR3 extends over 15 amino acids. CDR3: CASKARRNYNSPLHF. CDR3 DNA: TGTGCCAGCAAGGCGAGGCGGAACTATAATTCACCCCTCCACTTT.

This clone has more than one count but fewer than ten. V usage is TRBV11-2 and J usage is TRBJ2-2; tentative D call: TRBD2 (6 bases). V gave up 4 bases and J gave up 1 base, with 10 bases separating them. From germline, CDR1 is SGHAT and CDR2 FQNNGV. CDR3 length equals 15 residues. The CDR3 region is CASSWGLLNTGELFF. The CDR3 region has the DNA TGTGCCAGCAGCTGGGGACTCCTGAACACCGGGGAGCTGTTTTTT.